Shown below are 32 T cell receptor beta chains from a single sample sequenced in a study of patients and donors after allogeneic stem cell transplantation. Each CDR3 protein is one row after TCRdb ran MiXCR on the RT-PCR reads. This sample yields 800,000 to 1,000,000 distinct CDR3 sequences, of which 15% to 20% are seen a single time; roughly 6% belongs to the top ten. Sequencing used blood, either unsorted or a sorted T cell fraction (not recorded which). The receptors were sampled from a human donor who was either an allogeneic HSCT recipient or a stem cell or donor lymphocyte infusion donor (not recorded which). It is not recorded whose cells these are; they may come from a transplant donor.

The rearrangement uses TRBV4-1 and TRBJ1-4, with D perhaps matching TRBD1 (5 bases). V lost 11 bases, J lost 7 bases, and 14 bases lay in between. CDR1 is MGHRA and CDR2 is YSYEKL in the germline V gene. This CDR3 has 12 residues. The CDR3 region has the DNA TGCGCCGGGGGAGGCGAAGGTGAAAAACTGTTTTTT. It is translated as CAGGGEGEKLFF.

In its sample, this clonotype was seen a few times. This sequence joins TRBV20-1 and TRBJ1-1, with TRBD1 matching over 7 bases. V lost 0 bases, J lost 5 bases, and 15 bases stayed unmatched. The CDR3 is 17 amino acids. CDR1 is DFQATT, CDR2 SNEGSKA, per germline (reference sequence). The CDR3 region has the DNA TGCAGTGCTAGAGAGATCTCACCCACCGACAGGGTTACTGAAGCTTTCTTT. It yields the protein CSAREISPTDRVTEAFF.

This clonotype has a handful of counts. This rearrangement joins TRBV3-1 to TRBJ2-7; a weak D match, TRBD2 (5 bases). V gave up 0 bases and J gave up 2 bases, with 11 bases separating them. This CDR3 has 15 residues. From germline, CDR1 is LGHDT and CDR2 YNNKEL (reference sequence). The CDR3 loop reads CASSQEPSGPYEQYF. The CDR3 bases are TGTGCCAGCAGCCAAGAGCCCAGCGGTCCCTACGAGCAGTACTTC.

This clonotype was observed a handful of times. The genes are TRBV7-8 and TRBJ2-1; TRBD1 aligns across 7 bases. With 5 bases clipped from V and 4 bases from J, the junction kept 14 bases outside the gene matches. The CDR3 sequence is 17 residues long. Germline loops: CDR1 SGHVS, CDR2 FQNEAQ. CDR3 sequence reads: CASSKFVLGQPYNEQFF. The CDR3 DNA reads TGTGCCAGCAGCAAATTCGTACTGGGACAGCCGTACAATGAGCAGTTCTTC.

This clonotype is a singleton in its sample. This rearrangement joins TRBV2 to TRBJ2-1; maybe TRBD2 (7 bases). This CDR3 is built from 13 residues. CDR1 and CDR2 from the germline V gene are SNHLY and FYNNEI. The V and J ends lost 6 bases and 14 bases respectively, with 20 bases between them. The CDR3 region has the DNA TGTGCCAGCAGGCCCAGTACGGGGGGCGAAGAGTTCTTC. This gives the protein CASRPSTGGEEFF. Looking up the rest from reference TRBV2 and TRBJ2-1 gives the full variable domain: EPEVTQTPSHQVTQMGQEVILRCVPISNHLYFYWYRQILGQKVEFLVSFYNNEISEKSEIFDDQFSVERPDGSNFTLKIRSTKLEDSAMYFCASRPSTGGEEFFGPGTRLTVL.

This clonotype was detected a few times. V and J are TRBV11-3 and TRBJ2-5; D unclear. V lost 3 bases and J 4 bases, leaving 15 bases between the germline ends. CDR3 length: 15 amino acids. Germline V gives CDR1 SGHNT, CDR2 YENEEA. The DNA of the CDR3 is TGTGCCAGCAGCTTGAGCGTTCGGAAAGGAGAGACCCAGTACTTC. Amino acids: CASSLSVRKGETQYF.

The V gene is TRBV4-3, the J gene TRBJ2-7; D gene uncertain. The V end lost 0 bases, the J end lost 2 bases, and 14 bases lay between the germline ends. This CDR3 spans 16 amino acids. Germline loops: CDR1 LGHNA, CDR2 YSLEER. CDR3 region: CASSQELGNTAYEQYF. CDR3 bases: TGCGCCAGCAGCCAAGAGTTGGGCAACACAGCCTACGAGCAGTACTTC.

This clonotype was detected a few times. V is TRBV4-2 and J is TRBJ2-3; possible D gene TRBD1, 5 bases. The germline CDR1 and CDR2 sequences are LGHNA and YNFKEQ. The V end lost 0 bases, the J end lost 0 bases, and 13 bases lay between the germline ends. The CDR3 spans 17 residues. CDR3 sequence: CASSQDPVKGSTDTQYF. For the CDR3, the DNA is TGTGCCAGCAGCCAAGATCCTGTCAAGGGGAGCACAGATACGCAGTATTTT.

This clonotype was picked up a small number of times. The V call is TRBV3-1, the J call TRBJ2-5, with 7 bases that match TRBD1. Trimming at V came to 6 bases and at J to 5 bases, leaving 18 bases not matched to a gene. Looked up from germline, CDR1 is LGHDT and CDR2 is YNNKEL (reference sequence). The CDR3 has 17 amino acids. CDR3 DNA: TGTGCCAGCAGACCACGGACCGGGACAGTCGGAATTGAGACCCAGTACTTC. Its translation is CASRPRTGTVGIETQYF.

CDR3 residues: CASTLRGGGSDEQFF. CDR3 in DNA: TGTGCCAGCACCCTTCGGGGGGGTGGTTCCGATGAGCAGTTCTTC. The chain is built from TRBV12-3 or TRBV12-4 and TRBJ2-1; 8 nucleotides agree with TRBD2. This CDR3 has 15 residues. V dropped 7 bases and J dropped 8; count of bases not matched to a gene: 13.

This clonotype came up many times. The V and J genes are TRBV3-1 and TRBJ1-1, with TRBD1 matching 8 bases. CDR3 length: 14 residues. Germline trimming cut 4 bases from V and 4 bases from J; bases unmatched to any gene: 5. Germline V gene sequence: CDR1 LGHDT, CDR2 YNNKEL (reference sequence). CDR3 nucleotide sequence: TGTGCCAGCAGCCCCCGACAGGGGAGCACTGAAGCTTTCTTT. This codes for CASSPRQGSTEAFF.

This clonotype was found a few times. The rearrangement uses TRBV6-5 and TRBJ2-1; 10 bases are shared with TRBD2. Per germline, CDR1 MNHEY and CDR2 SVGAGI. This CDR3 spans 12 amino acids. The junction had 5 bases not matched to a gene; V was cut back by 10 bases and J by 8 bases. This CDR3 reads CATLAGGYEQFF. The CDR3 DNA follows: TGTGCCACATTAGCGGGAGGCTATGAGCAGTTCTTC.

This chain uses TRBV4-1 with TRBJ1-4, with D uncertain. Per the germline V gene, CDR1 is MGHRA and CDR2 is YSYEKL. This CDR3 has 17 residues. V lost 3 bases, J lost 2 bases, and 16 bases lay in between. Written as DNA, the CDR3 is TGCGCCAGCAGCCAGGAGACGGTCCCGTATACTAATGAAAAACTGTTTTTT. It specifies CASSQETVPYTNEKLFF.

In the case of this clonotype: The junction departs from germline at one end; a sequencing error may be responsible. The J gene is TRBJ2-1, the V gene TRBV4-2; D might be TRBD1 or TRBD2, each matching 6 bases. The CDR3 sequence is 15 residues long. Per the germline V gene, CDR1 is LGHNA and CDR2 is YNFKEQ. CDR3 loop: CASSQGGLLENEQFF. The CDR3 DNA reads as TGTGCCAGCAGTCAAGGGGGGCTTTTGGAGAATGAGCAGTTCTTC.

Written as DNA, the CDR3 is TGCAGTGCTAGCTGGCGGGGGAAAGAGACCCAGTACTTC. Translated, it gives CSASWRGKETQYF. The chain has TRBV20-1 and TRBJ2-5; 7 bases map to TRBD2. The V segment lost 3 bases and the J segment 3 bases; nucleotides outside the gene matches: 4. Looked up from germline, CDR1 is DFQATT and CDR2 is SNEGSKA (reference sequence). The CDR3 extends over 13 amino acids.

The J gene is TRBJ1-2, the V gene TRBV6-1, with 12 bases that match TRBD1. The CDR3 is 15 residues long. Looked up from germline, CDR1 is MNHNS and CDR2 is SASEGT. J gave up 6 bases and V 1 base, and 3 bases lay outside the gene matches. In DNA form, the CDR3 reads TGTGCCAGCAGTGAAGGAGGGACAGGGGGCCATGGCTACACCTTC. Translating gives CASSEGGTGGHGYTF.

The chain links TRBV28 to TRBJ2-2; 7 nucleotides line up with TRBD1. V lost 5 bases, J lost 1 base, and 7 bases stayed unmatched. Germline values: CDR1 MDHEN, CDR2 SYDVKM. The CDR3 totals 16 residues. The CDR3 is CASSLQGSKNTGELFF. The CDR3 nucleotides are TGTGCCAGCAGTCTACAGGGGTCGAAGAACACCGGGGAGCTGTTTTTT.

This clonotype turned up a few times. V gene TRBV4-2 combines with J gene TRBJ1-5; unclear D gene. CDR1 and CDR2 (germline): LGHNA, YNFKEQ. CDR3 length: 16 residues. V was pared by 0 bases and J by 0 bases, with 9 bases between. CDR3 in amino acids: CASSQEGAGSNQPQHF. The CDR3 nucleotides read TGTGCCAGCAGCCAAGAAGGCGCGGGTAGCAATCAGCCCCAGCATTTT.

The chain is built from TRBV25-1 and TRBJ1-4; D not resolved. The CDR3 totals 14 residues. Trimming removed 4 bases from V and 8 bases from J, with 14 bases in between. Germline values: CDR1 MGHDK, CDR2 SYGVNS. CDR3 in DNA: TGTGCCAGCAGTGGGACGGCTCTGGGCGAAAAACTGTTTTTT. This translates into CASSGTALGEKLFF. The whole variable domain, remainder taken from reference TRBV25-1 and TRBJ1-4, is EADIYQTPRYLVIGTGKKITLECSQTMGHDKMYWYQQDPGMELHLIHYSYGVNSTEKGDLSSESTVSRIRTEHFPLTLESARPSHTSQYLCASSGTALGEKLFFGSGTQLSVL.

Ten or more counts support this clonotype. The chain has TRBV12-3 or TRBV12-4 and TRBJ2-2, with D hard to call. The CDR3 extends over 11 amino acids. V was clipped by 2 bases and J by 11 bases, with 6 bases between them. The CDR3 reads CASSLRRELFF. The CDR3 bases are TGTGCCAGCAGTTTAAGAAGAGAGCTGTTTTTT.

V and J are TRBV19 and TRBJ1-6, with D tentatively TRBD1 (5 bases). Looked up from germline, CDR1 is LNHDA and CDR2 is SQIVND (reference sequence). The germline V and J ends were trimmed by 1 base and 8 bases, with 18 bases remaining between them. The CDR3 totals 17 residues. CDR3 loop: CASSIVAAGTGDSPLHF. Written as DNA, the CDR3 is TGTGCCAGTAGTATAGTCGCCGCCGGGACGGGAGATTCACCCCTCCACTTT.

This clonotype was picked up a small number of times. The rearrangement links TRBV5-1 to TRBJ2-5; TRBD2 agrees at 11 bases. The CDR3 length is 18 residues. In germline, CDR1 is SGHRS, CDR2 YFSETQ. V lost 1 base to trimming and J lost 5 bases; unmatched junction nucleotides: 13. In DNA, the CDR3 is TGCGCCAGCAGCTTGTCGGATACTAGCGGGAGTAGGCTTGAGACCCAGTACTTC. It encodes CASSLSDTSGSRLETQYF. The entire variable domain, with the rest obtained from reference TRBV5-1 and TRBJ2-5, is as follows: KAGVTQTPRYLIKTRGQQVTLSCSPISGHRSVSWYQQTPGQGLQFLFEYFSETQRNKGNFPGRFSGRQFSNSRSEMNVSTLELGDSALYLCASSLSDTSGSRLETQYFGPGTRLLVL.

This rearrangement joins TRBV19 to TRBJ2-1, with D perhaps assigned TRBD1 or TRBD2 (5 bases each). V was pared by 7 bases and J by 7 bases, with 11 bases between. The CDR3 is 12 residues long. Germline V CDR1 and CDR2: LNHDA, SQIVND (reference sequence). DNA for the CDR3: TGTGCCAGTAACCAGGGACGAAATGAGCAGTTCTTC. Amino acid sequence: CASNQGRNEQFF.

This clonotype was counted only a few times. The rearrangement links TRBV10-3 to TRBJ1-6; D call uncertain. Per the germline V gene, CDR1 is ENHRY and CDR2 is SYGVKD. The CDR3 contains 10 residues. Trimming left V 8 bases short and J 8 bases short, with 4 bases between. The CDR3 nucleotides read TGTGCCATCCCCCATTCACCCCTCCACTTT. Its translation is CAIPHSPLHF.

CDR3 loop: CASSLLTYNSPLHF. For the CDR3, the DNA is TGTGCCAGCAGCCTGCTTACCTATAATTCACCCCTCCACTTT. The chain links TRBV14 to TRBJ1-6; D call uncertain. Trimming removed 4 bases from V and 2 bases from J, with 6 bases in between. CDR3 length: 14 amino acids. Germline V gives CDR1 SGHDN, CDR2 FVKESK.

The chain combines TRBV11-1 with TRBJ2-1, with D unclear. CDR3 length: 18 residues. Trimming stripped 3 bases from V and 6 bases from J, with 24 bases between. Looked up from germline, CDR1 is SGHAT and CDR2 is FQDESV (reference sequence). The CDR3 loop reads CASSFGDSGPDWSNEQFF. For the CDR3, the DNA is TGTGCCAGCAGCTTTGGGGATAGTGGTCCTGACTGGAGCAATGAGCAGTTCTTC.

The chain couples TRBV25-1 to TRBJ1-1; D unresolved. This CDR3 has 14 amino acids. CDR1 MGHDK and CDR2 SYGVNS come from the germline V gene. V dropped 1 base and J dropped 4 bases, with 10 bases sitting between them. This CDR3 reads CASSEWKGGTEAFF. The CDR3 region has the DNA TGTGCCAGCAGTGAATGGAAGGGTGGCACTGAAGCTTTCTTT. Full variable domain (rest looked up from reference TRBV25-1 and TRBJ1-1): EADIYQTPRYLVIGTGKKITLECSQTMGHDKMYWYQQDPGMELHLIHYSYGVNSTEKGDLSSESTVSRIRTEHFPLTLESARPSHTSQYLCASSEWKGGTEAFFGQGTRLTVV.

This clonotype occurred many times. The chain links TRBV19 to TRBJ1-1, with 7 bases matching TRBD1. The V gene end was trimmed by 5 bases and the J gene end by 4 bases; junction bases not matched to a gene: 4. CDR3 length: 13 amino acids. Germline CDR1 and CDR2: LNHDA and SQIVND (reference sequence). The CDR3: CASSVDRVTEAFF. CDR3 DNA sequence: TGTGCCAGTAGTGTTGACAGGGTCACTGAAGCTTTCTTT.

The chain employs TRBV12-3 or TRBV12-4 and TRBJ2-7; 9 nucleotides match TRBD1. With 6 bases clipped from V and 1 base from J, the junction kept 7 bases outside the gene matches. The CDR3 is 15 residues long. The CDR3 nucleotides read TGTGCCAGCAGACAATCCGGGACAGGGTCCTACGAGCAGTACTTC. Protein product: CASRQSGTGSYEQYF.

This clonotype was counted a few times. This rearrangement joins TRBV24-1 to TRBJ2-1, with no clear D. This CDR3 is 13 amino acids long. V shed 7 bases and J shed 13 bases, with 19 bases lying between them. CDR1 and CDR2 (germline): KGHDR, SFDVKD. Here the CDR3 reads CATRADPGVQQFF. The CDR3 DNA is TGTGCCACCAGAGCTGACCCAGGAGTTCAACAGTTCTTC.

The rearrangement links TRBV20-1 to TRBJ2-1, with 7 positions matching TRBD2. V shed 2 bases, J shed 13 bases, and the junction held 8 bases outside the gene matches. Germline CDR1 and CDR2: DFQATT and SNEGSKA (reference sequence). CDR3 length: 12 amino acids. The CDR3 region is CSARLAAMEQFF. CDR3 sequence (DNA): TGCAGTGCTAGACTAGCGGCAATGGAACAGTTCTTC.

The chain combines TRBV28 with TRBJ2-7; D not certain. V dropped 4 bases and J dropped 3 bases, with 13 bases sitting between them. Germline V gives CDR1 MDHEN, CDR2 SYDVKM. This CDR3 has 14 amino acids. The CDR3: CASSYELLFYEQYF. The CDR3 region has the DNA TGTGCCAGCAGTTACGAACTTCTCTTCTACGAGCAGTACTTC.